This TCR beta chain was obtained from a study of shared clonotypes between healthy human individuals. Assay used: immunoSEQ multiplex PCR; TCRdb lists only in-frame clones, some missing. The data contain more than 2 million clones, approximately 94% of them seen just once; the ten biggest clones take up around 0.13%. The donors, healthy adults who were HIV-negative, had experienced no recent acute infections or vaccinations. V lost 4 bases and J lost 2, with 9 bases in between. Germline V gene data show CDR1 as SNHLY and CDR2 as FYNNEI. The CDR3 is made up of 13 amino acids. To note about this clone: Its antigen is unknown.

Study-level results: Naive subsets typically showed greater estimated richness than memory subsets.

This TCR was recovered from a man aged 18 to 35 in good health. Material: naive CD4+ T cells sorted from blood. Noted subset: CD45RA+ positively selected. The chain couples TRBV2 to TRBJ2-7; no definite D call. The CDR3 spells CASSGAGPYEQYF. The CDR3 region has the DNA TGTGCCAGCAGTGGGGCAGGTCCCTACGAGCAGTACTTC.